A selection of T cell receptor beta chains follows, all from one sample in a study of identical twins. TCRdb reprocessed the 5' RACE reads via MiXCR and lists one record per CDR3 protein. The sample contains under 800,000 distinct CDR3 sequences, 21% of which appear only once. The data also belong to a second study, concerning T cells expressing NK-cell markers.

The sequencing sample was made of PBMCs. The receptors were gathered from a woman under 30 in good health. Both conserved end residues are part of each CDR3. Each record gives: D gene, clone size, J gene, V gene, CDR3 protein, CDR3 DNA. A D gene is named only where the DNA matches it firmly. Size is omitted from some rows. Given values are once, few, many or a class for expanded clones.

>TRBD1|-|TRBJ1-3|TRBV7-2
CASSRPGGRGNTIYF
TGTGCCAGCAGCCGCCCAGGGGGAAGAGGAAACACCATATATTTT
>-|-|TRBJ1-2|TRBV6-5
CASSTRSTYYGYTF
TGTGCCAGCAGTACTCGGTCAACCTACTATGGCTACACCTTC
>-|many|TRBJ2-1|TRBV5-1
CASSPRVGAIEQFF
TGCGCCAGCAGCCCTCGGGTGGGGGCTATTGAGCAGTTCTTC
>TRBD2|few|TRBJ2-7|TRBV6-1
CASSAIGAGATYEQYF
TGTGCCAGCAGTGCCATAGGAGCGGGGGCAACCTACGAGCAGTACTTC
>TRBD2|-|TRBJ2-2|TRBV5-1
CASRKTSGANTGELFF
TGCGCCAGCAGGAAGACTAGCGGGGCAAACACCGGGGAGCTGTTTTTT
>TRBD1|many|TRBJ2-2|TRBV12-3/TRBV12-4
CASSLRDRDTGELFF
TGTGCCAGCAGTCTCCGGGACAGGGACACCGGGGAGCTGTTTTTT
>-|-|TRBJ2-7|TRBV7-9
CASTSRAYEQYF
TGTGCCAGTACGTCCAGGGCTTACGAGCAGTACTTC
>-|many|TRBJ2-2|TRBV14
CASSQIGLVDTGELFF
TGTGCCAGCAGCCAAATCGGGCTGGTGGACACCGGGGAGCTGTTTTTT
>-|once|TRBJ2-1|TRBV5-6
CASSSPPLGGYNEQFF
TGTGCCAGCAGCTCCCCTCCCTTGGGGGGATACAATGAGCAGTTCTTC
>-|-|TRBJ2-1|TRBV7-8
CASSLGFEGGGYNEQFF
TGTGCCAGCAGCTTAGGATTTGAGGGAGGGGGGTACAATGAGCAGTTCTTC
>-|few|TRBJ2-1|TRBV5-1
CASTRTGYNEQFF
TGCGCCAGCACGCGGACTGGTTACAATGAGCAGTTCTTC
>-|many|TRBJ2-1|TRBV20-1
CSATSGWTYNEQFF
TGCAGTGCTACATCCGGGTGGACCTACAATGAGCAGTTCTTC
>TRBD2|-|TRBJ2-5|TRBV20-1
CSGLSGGDRETQYF
TGCAGTGGACTCTCGGGAGGGGATCGAGAGACCCAGTACTTC
>-|once|TRBJ2-5|TRBV6-2/TRBV6-3
CASSYGSAYQETQYF
TGTGCCAGCAGTTACGGATCAGCCTACCAAGAGACCCAGTACTTC
>-|-|TRBJ1-1|TRBV11-2
CASSLTGLEAFF
TGTGCCAGCAGCTTAACAGGGCTTGAAGCTTTCTTT
>-|-|TRBJ2-3|TRBV3-1
CASSQTSTDTQYF
TGTGCCAGCAGCCAAACTAGTACAGATACGCAGTATTTT
>TRBD2|few|TRBJ2-1|TRBV12-3/TRBV12-4
CASSHGASGRGKRFF
TGTGCCAGCAGCCACGGGGCTAGCGGGAGGGGAAAGAGGTTCTTC
>TRBD2|-|TRBJ2-7|TRBV5-1
CASSSTSETYEQYF
TGCGCCAGCAGTTCGACTAGCGAGACCTACGAGCAGTACTTC
>-|few|TRBJ1-6|TRBV20-1
CSARDRRSSYNSPLHF
TGCAGTGCTAGAGATCGACGAAGCTCCTATAATTCACCCCTCCACTTT
>-|few|TRBJ2-2|TRBV24-1
CATSDRNTGELFF
TGTGCCACCTCGGACAGGAACACCGGGGAGCTGTTTTTT
>-|many|TRBJ2-1|TRBV4-3
CASSQDQGLAYNEQFF
TGCGCCAGCAGCCAAGATCAGGGTTTGGCCTACAATGAGCAGTTCTTC
>-|-|TRBJ1-4|TRBV20-1
CSATLTTNEKLFF
TGCAGTGCTACCCTCACAACTAATGAAAAACTGTTTTTT
>TRBD1|-|TRBJ2-1|TRBV7-2
CASSFGTPGQGWHEQFF
TGTGCCAGCAGCTTTGGGACACCGGGACAGGGCTGGCATGAGCAGTTCTTC
>-|few|TRBJ2-7|TRBV20-1
CSARGEGSYEQYF
TGCAGTGCTAGAGGAGAAGGGTCCTACGAGCAGTACTTC
>-|-|TRBJ2-5|TRBV11-2
CASKRGPALETQYF
TGTGCCAGCAAACGCGGGCCGGCACTTGAGACCCAGTACTTC
>-|-|TRBJ2-2|TRBV27
CASKTAWNTGELFF
TGTGCCAGCAAAACGGCCTGGAACACCGGGGAGCTGTTTTTT
>-|-|TRBJ2-1|TRBV7-9
CASSFNLLLGSTNEQFF
TGTGCCAGCAGCTTTAACCTGCTGCTGGGAAGCACCAATGAGCAGTTCTTC
>-|-|TRBJ2-1|TRBV7-2
CASSLDTTARGFF
TGTGCCAGCAGCTTAGATACGACGGCCCGGGGGTTCTTC
>TRBD2|-|TRBJ2-1|TRBV9
CASSVVAGGSYNEQFF
TGTGCCAGCAGCGTAGTCGCGGGGGGCTCCTACAATGAGCAGTTCTTC
>-|-|TRBJ2-7|TRBV6-6
CASTTGASQYF
TGTGCCAGCACTACTGGGGCGTCGCAGTACTTC
>TRBD1|few|TRBJ1-1|TRBV20-1
CSARDPQGTNTEAFF
TGCAGTGCTAGAGACCCACAGGGGACGAACACTGAAGCTTTCTTT
>-|few|TRBJ2-7|TRBV10-2
CASSEGVLREQYF
TGCGCCAGCAGTGAGGGAGTCCTGCGGGAGCAGTACTTC
>-|-|TRBJ2-2|TRBV20-1
CSAPRALNTGELFF
TGCAGTGCTCCCAGGGCCCTAAACACCGGGGAGCTGTTTTTT
>-|-|TRBJ1-1|TRBV12-3/TRBV12-4
CASSSAPGSPNTEAFF
TGTGCCAGCAGTTCCGCCCCCGGGTCCCCCAACACTGAAGCTTTCTTT
>-|few|TRBJ1-4|TRBV29-1
CSVRPTGSREKLFF
TGCAGCGTTCGCCCAACCGGCAGTCGGGAAAAACTGTTTTTT
>TRBD2|-|TRBJ2-1|TRBV23-1
CASSQTSTSGGLLLEENEQFF
TGCGCCAGCAGTCAGACTTCGACTAGCGGGGGACTACTCCTCGAAGAGAATGAGCAGTTCTTC
>-|few|TRBJ2-2|TRBV7-9
CASSSTEFPTGELFF
TGTGCCAGCAGCTCGACTGAATTTCCCACCGGGGAGCTGTTTTTT
>-|-|TRBJ1-3|TRBV10-3
CAISGTSSGNTIYF
TGTGCCATCAGTGGTACTAGCTCTGGAAACACCATATATTTT
>TRBD1|-|TRBJ2-2|TRBV10-3
CASDRAGTGELFF
TGTGCCTCGGACAGGGCGGGGACCGGGGAGCTGTTTTTT
>-|few|TRBJ2-5|TRBV11-2
CASSSNWGYQETQYF
TGTGCCAGCAGCTCCAACTGGGGGTACCAAGAGACCCAGTACTTC
>-|-|TRBJ2-4|TRBV3-1
CASTRDGLQYF
TGTGCCAGCACCCGGGACGGACTACAGTACTTC
>-|-|TRBJ2-3|TRBV10-3
CAIGRGLFSTDTQYF
TGTGCCATCGGCAGGGGTCTATTTAGCACAGATACGCAGTATTTT
>-|few|TRBJ2-1|TRBV7-9
CASSPYSGTSRNEQFF
TGTGCCAGCAGCCCCTACTCCGGGACATCCCGGAATGAGCAGTTCTTC
>TRBD2|-|TRBJ2-5|TRBV6-2/TRBV6-3
CASSQGTSGDGPGETQYF
TGTGCCAGCAGTCAAGGGACTAGCGGGGACGGACCCGGTGAGACCCAGTACTTC
>-|-|TRBJ1-1|TRBV7-9
CASSFEANPGRTEAFF
TGTGCCAGCAGCTTCGAGGCCAACCCTGGAAGAACTGAAGCTTTCTTT
>TRBD2|-|TRBJ2-5|TRBV11-1
CASSLALRTSGRALETQYF
TGTGCCAGCAGCTTAGCGCTCCGGACTAGCGGGAGGGCTTTGGAGACCCAGTACTTC
>-|many|TRBJ1-1|TRBV27
CASRKNTEAFF
TGTGCCAGCAGGAAGAACACTGAAGCTTTCTTT
>-|-|TRBJ1-2|TRBV9
CASSVVESNGYTF
TGTGCCAGCAGCGTAGTGGAATCCAATGGCTACACCTTC
>TRBD2|-|TRBJ2-7|TRBV20-1
CSASRASGAYEQYF
TGCAGTGCTAGTAGGGCTAGCGGGGCCTACGAGCAGTACTTC
>-|-|TRBJ2-7|TRBV27
CASSLELSSEQYF
TGTGCCAGCAGTTTAGAATTGTCGTCCGAGCAGTACTTC
>-|-|TRBJ2-2|TRBV7-3
CASSRWDSNTGELFF
TGTGCCAGCAGTCGGTGGGATTCGAACACCGGGGAGCTGTTTTTT
>-|once|TRBJ2-1|TRBV29-1
CSVERLARNEQFF
TGCAGCGTTGAAAGGCTAGCGAGGAATGAGCAGTTCTTC
>TRBD2|many|TRBJ2-7|TRBV12-3/TRBV12-4
CASSSRTSGRERYEQYF
TGTGCCAGCAGTTCCCGGACTAGCGGGAGGGAGCGGTACGAGCAGTACTTC
>-|-|TRBJ2-3|TRBV10-3
CAMGGQLYTDTQYF
TGTGCCATGGGTGGCCAACTATACACAGATACGCAGTATTTT
>-|-|TRBJ1-1|TRBV10-3
CAIRARDGNTEAFF
TGTGCCATCAGGGCCAGGGACGGGAACACTGAAGCTTTCTTT
>-|few|TRBJ2-3|TRBV6-1
CASSRRDISTDTQYF
TGTGCCAGCAGTCGCAGGGATATTAGCACAGATACGCAGTATTTT
>-|many|TRBJ1-1|TRBV7-2
CASSLDFGLNTEAFF
TGTGCCAGCAGCTTAGATTTTGGGTTGAACACTGAAGCTTTCTTT